These 10 T cell receptor beta chains came from one sample sequenced in a study of untreated major depressive disorder. Assay used: immunoSEQ multiplex PCR; TCRdb lists only in-frame clones, some missing. Of about 22,000 clones in the sample, around 92% are singletons; the top ten hold more than 0.45%. Sequenced sample: CD4+ T cells from PBMCs. Receptors were obtained from a woman aged 40 to 50 in good health.

The V call is TRBV4-3, the J call TRBJ2-3; TRBD1 might be the D (6 bases). The germline V gene has CDR1 LGHNA and CDR2 YSLEER. This CDR3 spans 15 amino acids. The V gene lost 4 bases and the J gene lost 4 bases, with 15 bases spanning the gap. The CDR3 nucleotides are TGCGCCAGCAGCCCCGAGGGGGAAGGGGCAGATACGCAGTATTTT. Protein: CASSPEGEGADTQYF.

The chain couples TRBV18 to TRBJ2-1; 13 bases fit TRBD2. The germline V gene has CDR1 KGHSH and CDR2 LQKENI. Unmatched junction bases numbered 8, after V lost 2 bases and J lost 7 bases. There are 17 residues in the CDR3. Here the CDR3 reads CASSPGLAGAFVNEQFF. The DNA for the CDR3 is TGTGCCAGCTCACCAGGACTAGCGGGAGCTTTTGTTAATGAGCAGTTCTTC.

V gene TRBV5-1 combines with J gene TRBJ2-7; 13 bases align to TRBD2. Germline CDR1 is SGHRS and CDR2 is YFSETQ. The CDR3 spans 15 residues. The V gene end was trimmed by 4 bases and the J gene end by 6 bases; junction bases not matched to a gene: 7. This CDR3 is CASSPTSGRAGEQYF. The CDR3 DNA reads as TGCGCCAGCAGCCCCACTAGCGGGAGGGCCGGCGAGCAGTACTTC.

The chain combines TRBV4-1 with TRBJ2-7, with 8 bases identical to TRBD2. The CDR3 consists of 16 residues. The germline V gene has CDR1 MGHRA and CDR2 YSYEKL. V lost 1 base, J lost 0 bases, and 5 bases stayed unmatched. CDR3 sequence: CASSQGPLAGSYEQYF. CDR3 coding DNA: TGCGCCAGCAGCCAAGGACCCCTAGCGGGCTCCTACGAGCAGTACTTC.

This clone was detected only once. This chain uses TRBV15 with TRBJ2-2; the D is unclear. With 0 bases removed from V and 4 bases from J, the gap between germline ends came to 3 bases. The CDR3 is made up of 13 amino acids. Germline V gene data show CDR1 as LNHNV and CDR2 as YYDKDF (reference sequence). CDR3 residues: CATSREGTGELFF. The CDR3 nucleotides read TGTGCCACCAGCAGAGAAGGCACCGGGGAGCTGTTTTTT.

This chain connects TRBV5-4 to TRBJ2-7; D might be TRBD2 (8 bases). Trimming stripped 4 bases from V and 4 bases from J, with 21 bases between. Germline V gene data show CDR1 as SGHNT and CDR2 as YYREEE (reference sequence). The CDR3 consists of 16 residues. The CDR3 spells CASSPGGGGSLYEQYF. The CDR3, as DNA: TGTGCCAGCAGCCCGGGAGGGGGCGGGAGTTTATACGAGCAGTACTTC.

J is TRBJ2-1 and V is TRBV6-1; a weak D match, TRBD2 (5 bases). The V gene's germline CDR1 is MNHNS and CDR2 SASEGT. V was trimmed by 2 bases and J by 6 bases, leaving 14 bases between them. This CDR3 has 15 amino acids. CDR3 in DNA: TGTGCCAGCAGTGAACAGGAGGTGTTAGGCAATGAGCAGTTCTTC. As protein: CASSEQEVLGNEQFF.

V is TRBV5-1 and J is TRBJ2-6; 11 nucleotides agree with TRBD1. Germline assignment: CDR1 SGHRS and CDR2 YFSETQ. J was trimmed by 1 base and V by 4 bases; bases with no gene match: 7. CDR3 length: 18 amino acids. Here the CDR3 DNA reads TGCGCCAGCAGCGGAAGGACAGGGGGCTATTCTGGGGCCAACGTCCTGACTTTC. Translation: CASSGRTGGYSGANVLTF.

The V call is TRBV19, the J call TRBJ2-1; the match to TRBD2 covers 11 bases. Germline V gives CDR1 LNHDA, CDR2 SQIVND (reference sequence). The CDR3 extends over 15 amino acids. V dropped 5 bases and J dropped 9; count of bases not matched to a gene: 9. The CDR3 coding sequence is TGTGCCAGTAGTCCTAGACTAGCGGGAACCTTTGAGCAGTTCTTC. It yields the protein CASSPRLAGTFEQFF.

The chain carries TRBV15 and TRBJ2-1; the match to TRBD2 covers 9 bases. This CDR3 is built from 16 residues. The germline gives CDR1 LNHNV, CDR2 YYDKDF (reference sequence). Trimming removed 0 bases from V and 4 bases from J; junction bases left unmatched: 4. The CDR3 loop is CATSRDGLAGYNEQFF. As DNA, the CDR3 is TGTGCCACCAGCAGAGATGGGCTAGCGGGATACAATGAGCAGTTCTTC.